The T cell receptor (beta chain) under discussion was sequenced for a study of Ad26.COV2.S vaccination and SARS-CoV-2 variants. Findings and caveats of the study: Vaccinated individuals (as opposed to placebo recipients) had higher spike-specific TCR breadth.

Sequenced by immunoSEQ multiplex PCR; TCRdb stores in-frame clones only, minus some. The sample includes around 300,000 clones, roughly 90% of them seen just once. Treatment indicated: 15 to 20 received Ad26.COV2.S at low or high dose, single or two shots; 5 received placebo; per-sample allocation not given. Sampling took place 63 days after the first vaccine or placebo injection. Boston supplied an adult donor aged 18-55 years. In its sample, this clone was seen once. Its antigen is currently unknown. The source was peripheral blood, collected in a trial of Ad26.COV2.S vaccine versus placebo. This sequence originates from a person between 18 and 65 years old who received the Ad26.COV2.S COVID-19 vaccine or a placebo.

The CDR3 region has the DNA TGCGCCAGCAGCACCGGGGTACTAAACACCGGGGAGCTGTTTTTT. It encodes CASSTGVLNTGELFF. The genes are TRBV4-3 and TRBJ2-2, with D maybe TRBD2 (5 bases). The CDR3 has 15 residues. Trimming left V 5 bases short and J 2 bases short, with 12 bases between. The germline gives CDR1 LGHNA, CDR2 YSLEER.